A selection of T cell receptor beta chains follows, all from one sample in a study of OX40 agonist ivuxolimab in advanced cancers. The data were produced by immunoSEQ multiplex PCR, yet TCRdb's version contains in-frame clones alone and is incomplete. The sample has tens of thousands of clones; over 75% are singletons. Specimen: CD4+ or CD8+ T cells sorted from blood, collected in a trial of the OX40 agonist ivuxolimab. Receptors originate from an adult with an advanced solid tumor such as melanoma, head and neck, liver or kidney cancer. Each CDR3 is given with its conserved first and last residue. The D gene is left open where the match is weak. Clone size appears in some rows only: once, few, many, or a class for an expanded clone.

abundance: .; v_gene: TRBV19; j_gene: TRBJ1-4; d_gene: .; CDR3nt: TGTGCCAGTAGTCCGTGGGTAGGCCCAACTAATGAAAAACTGTTTTTT; CDR3aa: CASSPWVGPTNEKLFF
abundance: .; v_gene: TRBV9; j_gene: TRBJ2-5; d_gene: TRBD1; CDR3nt: TGTGCCAGCAGCGCCTCGACAGGGCCAATTCAAGAGACCCAGTACTTC; CDR3aa: CASSASTGPIQETQYF
abundance: .; v_gene: TRBV7-9; j_gene: TRBJ1-1; d_gene: .; CDR3nt: TGTGCCAGCAGCTTGCTAGAGACAGGAAACACTGAAGCTTTCTTT; CDR3aa: CASSLLETGNTEAFF
abundance: .; v_gene: TRBV5-4; j_gene: TRBJ1-5; d_gene: .; CDR3nt: TGTGCCAGCAGCAGGACTGATAGCAATCAGCCCCAGCATTTT; CDR3aa: CASSRTDSNQPQHF
abundance: .; v_gene: TRBV4-2; j_gene: TRBJ1-2; d_gene: .; CDR3nt: TGTGCCAGCAGCTTGATCTGGGAACCCCTTAGTAACTATGGCTACACCTTC; CDR3aa: CASSLIWEPLSNYGYTF
abundance: medium-sized; v_gene: TRBV29-1; j_gene: TRBJ2-7; d_gene: .; CDR3nt: TGCAGCGGAATGCGGGACAGTAACGACGAGCAGTACTTC; CDR3aa: CSGMRDSNDEQYF
abundance: .; v_gene: TRBV27; j_gene: TRBJ2-1; d_gene: TRBD2; CDR3nt: TGTGCCAGCAGTTTTTCCGGACTAGCGGGAGTCCACGAGCAGTTCTTC; CDR3aa: CASSFSGLAGVHEQFF
abundance: .; v_gene: TRBV27; j_gene: TRBJ2-4; d_gene: .; CDR3nt: TGTGCCAGTAGAGGGGACTGGCAAAACATTCAGTACTTC; CDR3aa: CASRGDWQNIQYF
abundance: .; v_gene: TRBV19; j_gene: TRBJ2-7; d_gene: TRBD2; CDR3nt: TGTGCCAGTAGTTCCGGGACTAGCAGCTACGAGCAGTACTTC; CDR3aa: CASSSGTSSYEQYF
abundance: .; v_gene: TRBV5-1; j_gene: TRBJ1-1; d_gene: TRBD1; CDR3nt: TGCGCCAGCAGCCCTTCCCCGGACAGGGTCGGCGAAGCTTTCTTT; CDR3aa: CASSPSPDRVGEAFF
abundance: .; v_gene: TRBV5-4; j_gene: TRBJ2-1; d_gene: TRBD2; CDR3nt: TGTGCCAGCAGCCCTAAGGGACTAGCGGGAGGCCCCCTACGGGAGCAGTTCTTC; CDR3aa: CASSPKGLAGGPLREQFF
abundance: .; v_gene: TRBV28; j_gene: TRBJ1-1; d_gene: TRBD1; CDR3nt: TGTGCCAGCAGTTTGAGACAGGGCCACACTGAAGCTTTCTTT; CDR3aa: CASSLRQGHTEAFF
abundance: .; v_gene: TRBV5-1; j_gene: TRBJ2-1; d_gene: .; CDR3nt: TGCGCCAGCAGCTTGGTGGGACTTTTGGGGATTGGATCCTACAATGAGCAGTTCTTC; CDR3aa: CASSLVGLLGIGSYNEQFF
abundance: .; v_gene: TRBV10-3; j_gene: TRBJ2-1; d_gene: .; CDR3nt: TGTGCCATCAGTGAGTCGCGGCTAGCGAAGGATGAGCAGTTCTTC; CDR3aa: CAISESRLAKDEQFF
abundance: .; v_gene: TRBV27; j_gene: TRBJ2-7; d_gene: .; CDR3nt: TGTGCCAGCAACAGAGATCGGGGGAGCTCCTACGAGCAGTACTTC; CDR3aa: CASNRDRGSSYEQYF
abundance: .; v_gene: TRBV7-6; j_gene: TRBJ2-7; d_gene: TRBD1; CDR3nt: TGTGCCAGCAGCTTAGGAGGGGGCAGCTACGAGCAGTACTTC; CDR3aa: CASSLGGGSYEQYF
abundance: .; v_gene: TRBV28; j_gene: TRBJ2-7; d_gene: TRBD2; CDR3nt: TGTGCCAGCAGTCCGGGAATAGCGGGAGGGCCCTACGAGCAGTACTTC; CDR3aa: CASSPGIAGGPYEQYF
abundance: medium-sized; v_gene: TRBV27; j_gene: TRBJ2-2; d_gene: TRBD2; CDR3nt: TGTGCCAGCAATCCCTCGGGACTAGCGGAAACCGGGGAGCTGTTTTTT; CDR3aa: CASNPSGLAETGELFF
abundance: .; v_gene: TRBV15; j_gene: TRBJ2-1; d_gene: .; CDR3nt: TGTGCCACCAGCAGAGATATCGGGCAGGTCAATGAGCAGTTCTTC; CDR3aa: CATSRDIGQVNEQFF
abundance: .; v_gene: TRBV29-1; j_gene: TRBJ2-7; d_gene: .; CDR3nt: TGCAGCGCCGTTGGGACGACCTACGAGCAGTACTTC; CDR3aa: CSAVGTTYEQYF
abundance: .; v_gene: TRBV15; j_gene: TRBJ2-5; d_gene: .; CDR3nt: TGTGCCACCAGCGGGGCGGGAACCCCTCCCGACGAGACCCAGTACTTC; CDR3aa: CATSGAGTPPDETQYF
abundance: .; v_gene: TRBV19; j_gene: TRBJ2-7; d_gene: .; CDR3nt: TGTGCCAGTAGTTCCGGGGGGCGCCCCTACGAGCAGTACTTC; CDR3aa: CASSSGGRPYEQYF
abundance: .; v_gene: TRBV27; j_gene: TRBJ1-2; d_gene: .; CDR3nt: TGTGCCAGCAGTTTCCCGGGGAACTATGGCTACACCTTC; CDR3aa: CASSFPGNYGYTF
abundance: few; v_gene: TRBV6-5; j_gene: TRBJ2-7; d_gene: TRBD2; CDR3nt: TGTGCCAGCACTTACCCGGGACTAGCGGGAGTTGGTGAGCAGTACTTC; CDR3aa: CASTYPGLAGVGEQYF
abundance: .; v_gene: TRBV7-9; j_gene: TRBJ2-7; d_gene: TRBD2; CDR3nt: TGTGCCAGCAGCTTTGGCGACGTTGTGCGGGAGGGGACCTACGAGCAGTACTTC; CDR3aa: CASSFGDVVREGTYEQYF
abundance: .; v_gene: TRBV27; j_gene: TRBJ2-3; d_gene: .; CDR3nt: TGTGCCAGCAGTTCGGGTAGGGGTGCAGGGGATACGCAGTATTTT; CDR3aa: CASSSGRGAGDTQYF
abundance: .; v_gene: TRBV28; j_gene: TRBJ1-6; d_gene: .; CDR3nt: TGTGCCAGCAGTTTAGGGCAGTCAGGATCACCCCTCCACTTT; CDR3aa: CASSLGQSGSPLHF
abundance: medium-sized; v_gene: TRBV19; j_gene: TRBJ2-7; d_gene: .; CDR3nt: TGTGCCAGTAGTCCGAGCGGGTCCAGCTCCTACGAGCAGTACTTC; CDR3aa: CASSPSGSSSYEQYF
abundance: medium-sized; v_gene: TRBV5-1; j_gene: TRBJ1-1; d_gene: TRBD1; CDR3nt: TGCGCCAGCAGCTCCGGGACAGCGAACACTGAAGCTTTCTTT; CDR3aa: CASSSGTANTEAFF
abundance: medium-sized; v_gene: TRBV27; j_gene: TRBJ1-3; d_gene: .; CDR3nt: TGTGCCAGCAGTCAGGATCAAAGCTCTGGAAACACCATATATTTT; CDR3aa: CASSQDQSSGNTIYF
abundance: .; v_gene: TRBV28; j_gene: TRBJ1-2; d_gene: .; CDR3nt: TGTGCCAGCAGCGGACGGGGGAACTATGGCTACACCTTC; CDR3aa: CASSGRGNYGYTF
abundance: .; v_gene: TRBV10-3; j_gene: TRBJ2-5; d_gene: .; CDR3nt: TGTGCCATCAGCACTCGACTAGTTCAAGAGACCCAGTACTTC; CDR3aa: CAISTRLVQETQYF
abundance: .; v_gene: TRBV6-6; j_gene: TRBJ2-1; d_gene: TRBD2; CDR3nt: TGTGCCAGCAGCCTCGGACTAGCGGGCGGATACAATGAGCAGTTCTTC; CDR3aa: CASSLGLAGGYNEQFF
abundance: .; v_gene: TRBV21-1; j_gene: TRBJ2-2; d_gene: .; CDR3nt: TGTGCCAGCAGCTTAGACAGGGAGGGTAACACCGGGGAGCTGTTTTTT; CDR3aa: CASSLDREGNTGELFF
abundance: .; v_gene: TRBV7-9; j_gene: TRBJ2-6; d_gene: .; CDR3nt: TGTGCCAGCAGCCCGGGGGGGGCCAACGTCCTGACTTTC; CDR3aa: CASSPGGANVLTF